What follows are 21 T cell receptor beta chains derived from one specimen sequenced in a study of monozygotic twins with inflammatory bowel disease. TCRdb reprocessed the 5' RACE reads; each CDR3 protein has one entry and no DNA is given. Recorded for this sample: over 200,000 distinct CDR3 sequences. Sequenced input: blood. These receptors all stem from a human donor with ulcerative colitis or Crohn's disease, or a healthy co-twin of an affected twin (not recorded which).

The gene calls are TRBV11-3 and TRBJ1-1; TCRdb returns TRBD1, unconfirmable since there is no DNA. CDR3 length equals 12 residues. The germline gives CDR1 SGHNT, CDR2 YENEEA. The CDR3 protein is CASSQIQGCAFF.

The chain joins TRBV20-1 to TRBJ2-2; TCRdb gives TRBD1 as the D gene, but with no DNA this cannot be confirmed. Germline V gives CDR1 DFQATT, CDR2 SNEGSKA (reference sequence). The length of the CDR3 is 16 residues. CDR3 in amino acids: CSARDPRRDLTGELFF.

The rearrangement links TRBV15 to TRBJ1-1. CDR3 length equals 13 residues. Germline V gene lookup returns CDR1 LNHNV and CDR2 YYDKDF (reference sequence). The CDR3 loop is CATSSEMNTEAFF.

V gene TRBV5-1 combines with J gene TRBJ2-5; TCRdb reports TRBD1, a call that lacks DNA to check it against. Germline-derived CDR1 and CDR2 are SGHRS and YFSETQ. The CDR3 sequence is 16 residues long. This CDR3 reads CASSPGGSGPQETQYF.

V is TRBV7-9 and J is TRBJ1-5. This CDR3 comprises 15 residues. Per the germline V gene, CDR1 is SEHNR and CDR2 is FQNEAQ (reference sequence). CDR3 residues: CASSHEGQLNQPQHF.

This chain joins TRBV6-2 or TRBV6-3 and TRBJ2-7; absent DNA, TCRdb's TRBD1 call cannot be checked. This CDR3 is 14 amino acids long. Germline values: CDR1 MNHEY, CDR2 SVGEGT. The CDR3 reads CASSYSGQSYEQYF.

The chain uses TRBV5-1 and TRBJ2-2; TCRdb gives TRBD1 as the D gene, but with no DNA this cannot be confirmed. The germline gives CDR1 SGHRS, CDR2 YFSETQ. The CDR3 has 16 residues. This CDR3 is CASSLAGGTNTGELFF.

The chain links TRBV6-5 to TRBJ1-1. The CDR3 is 15 amino acids. Germline-derived CDR1 and CDR2 are MNHEY and SVGAGI. CDR3 amino acids: CASSYSRWTNTEAFF.

CDR3 sequence reads: CASSQDSGGPGELFF. This chain links TRBV4-2 with TRBJ2-2; there is no DNA to check the TCRdb D call of TRBD2. CDR3 length: 15 residues. The germline gives CDR1 LGHNA, CDR2 YNFKEQ.

This chain uses TRBV30 with TRBJ2-1. The germline V gene has CDR1 GTSNPN and CDR2 SVGIG (reference sequence). The CDR3 is made up of 15 amino acids. The CDR3 spells CAWSSTFLTYNEQFF.

The chain uses TRBV5-4 and TRBJ2-2; the D gene TCRdb calls, TRBD2, cannot be checked with no DNA. The germline V gene has CDR1 SGHNT and CDR2 YYREEE (reference sequence). This CDR3 is built from 15 residues. The CDR3 sequence: CASRLAGANTGELFF.

The gene calls are TRBV20-1 and TRBJ2-7; without DNA, the TCRdb call of TRBD1 cannot be checked. The CDR3 contains 13 residues. Looked up from germline, CDR1 is DFQATT and CDR2 is SNEGSKA (reference sequence). The CDR3 loop is CSARRDPLWEQYF.

The chain employs TRBV28 and TRBJ2-5; TCRdb's D gene call, TRBD1, goes unchecked for lack of DNA. CDR1 is MDHEN and CDR2 is SYDVKM in the germline V gene. This CDR3 has 16 amino acids. CDR3 in amino acids: CASSLYGVQGKETQYF.

The V gene is TRBV24-1, the J gene TRBJ1-6; TCRdb's D call of TRBD1 is untestable without DNA. The CDR3 contains 20 residues. Germline CDR1 KGHDR, CDR2 SFDVKD. The CDR3 loop is CATSDHIPLQGGGENSPLHF.

V and J are TRBV7-9 and TRBJ1-1; TCRdb proposes TRBD1, but this gene call is untestable without DNA. There are 14 residues in the CDR3. Germline CDR1 SEHNR, CDR2 FQNEAQ (reference sequence). This CDR3 is CASSLSQGSPEAFF.

The genes are TRBV6-2 or TRBV6-3 and TRBJ1-2; TCRdb designates TRBD1, a call that cannot be tested without DNA. Germline lookup yields CDR1 MNHEY and CDR2 SVGEGT. There are 16 residues in the CDR3. The CDR3 sequence is CASSYLGSTGSNGYTF.

V gene TRBV27 combines with J gene TRBJ1-3; TCRdb calls TRBD1, which cannot be checked without DNA. This CDR3 is 15 amino acids long. Germline CDR1 and CDR2: MNHEY and SMNVEV (reference sequence). CDR3 amino acids: CASSRLGGSGNTIYF.

CDR3 residues: CASSFRLAQETQYF. The chain combines TRBV12-3 or TRBV12-4 with TRBJ2-5; the TCRdb D gene call, TRBD2, has no DNA to confirm it. The CDR3 is 14 amino acids.

The CDR3 loop is CASSLLDEQFF. The chain couples TRBV11-2 to TRBJ2-1. The CDR3 loop spans 11 amino acids. CDR1 and CDR2 from the germline V gene are SGHAT and FQNNGV.

This chain connects TRBV5-1 to TRBJ1-2; absent DNA, TCRdb's TRBD1 call cannot be checked. In germline, CDR1 is SGHRS, CDR2 YFSETQ. The CDR3 runs 18 residues. The CDR3 sequence: CASSNPYGAEKINYGYTF.

The chain employs TRBV24-1 and TRBJ1-5; the TCRdb D gene call, TRBD1, has no DNA to confirm it. CDR3 length equals 20 residues. Germline CDR1 and CDR2: KGHDR and SFDVKD. The chain's CDR3 is CATSDSHRDTEENSNQPQHF.